This T cell receptor (beta chain) is from a study of OX40 agonist ivuxolimab in advanced cancers. Overall study: Patients were dosed with the agonistic anti-OX40 (CD134) antibody ivuxolimab. While on treatment, patients had intravenous ivuxolimab at 0.01 to 10 mg/kg every 2 weeks.

Whole-study findings and limits: Both blood CD4+ and CD8+ T cells showed clonal growth by week 6 at 0.1 to 3.0 mg/kg. Relative to CD4+, CD8+ T cells held more expanded clones on average.

Notes on this clone: As yet, its antigen is unknown.

TCRdb's copy holds only in-frame clones and misses some; the assay was immunoSEQ multiplex PCR. Of over 90,000 clones detected, approximately 94% appear once; the ten largest clones hold 0.15% to 0.2%. Looked up from germline, CDR1 is SGHAT and CDR2 is FQNNGV. Trimming removed 0 bases at V and 5 bases at J, with 11 bases between. The CDR3 covers 15 residues. The source was CD4+ or CD8+ T cells sorted from blood, collected in a trial of the OX40 agonist ivuxolimab. This sequence originates from an adult with an advanced solid tumor such as melanoma, head and neck, liver or kidney cancer. The genes are TRBV11-2 and TRBJ1-5; D perhaps matches TRBD1 (6 bases). CDR3 nucleotides: TGTGCCAGCAGCTTAGAGGGGGGCTCTTATCAGCCCCAGCATTTT. It is translated as CASSLEGGSYQPQHF. Combining the CDR3 with reference TRBV11-2 and TRBJ1-5 gives the whole variable domain EAGVAQSPRYKIIEKRQSVAFWCNPISGHATLYWYQQILGQGPKLLIQFQNNGVVDDSQLPKDRFSAERLKGVDSTLKIQPAKLEDSAVYLCASSLEGGSYQPQHFGDGTRLSIL.